This is a list of T cell receptor beta chains from one sample in a study of blood T cells in healthy people across ages. TCRdb passed the 5' RACE reads through MiXCR, listing each CDR3 protein once. Of 870,000 or so distinct CDR3 sequences detected, more than 25% appear once; the ten largest clones hold roughly a sixth. The sample taken for sequencing was blood. The receptors shown here come from an elderly woman in good health. Both conserved end residues are part of each CDR3. Each record gives: CDR3 protein, CDR3 DNA, CDR3 length, J gene, V gene, clone size, D gene. A D gene is named only where the DNA matches it firmly. Some rows mark clone size as missing; the rest say once, few, many or name a class of expanded clone.

CDR3aa: CASSFLYRVEGYTF
CDR3nt: TGTGCCAGCAGCTTCCTATACAGGGTAGAAGGCTACACCTTC
len: 14
j_gene: TRBJ1-2
v_gene: TRBV7-2
abundance: NA
d_gene: NA

CDR3aa: CASSLFPVNYGYTF
CDR3nt: TGTGCCAGCAGCTTATTCCCGGTTAACTATGGCTACACCTTC
len: 14
j_gene: TRBJ1-2
v_gene: TRBV7-2
abundance: NA
d_gene: NA

CDR3aa: CASSLGIAGGAGVDTQYF
CDR3nt: TGTGCCAGCAGTTTAGGAATCGCGGGGGGGGCCGGGGTAGATACGCAGTATTTT
len: 18
j_gene: TRBJ2-3
v_gene: TRBV12-3/TRBV12-4
abundance: NA
d_gene: TRBD2

CDR3aa: CASSESFGNTIYF
CDR3nt: TGTGCCAGCAGTGAATCATTTGGAAACACCATATATTTT
len: 13
j_gene: TRBJ1-3
v_gene: TRBV6-1
abundance: NA
d_gene: NA

CDR3aa: CASSYRLAGGLPYNEQFF
CDR3nt: TGTGCCAGCAGTTACCGTCTAGCGGGGGGCCTACCTTACAATGAGCAGTTCTTC
len: 18
j_gene: TRBJ2-1
v_gene: TRBV6-2/TRBV6-3
abundance: many
d_gene: TRBD2

CDR3aa: CASSLMVARETQYF
CDR3nt: TGTGCCAGCAGTTTAATGGTGGCGAGGGAGACCCAGTACTTC
len: 14
j_gene: TRBJ2-5
v_gene: TRBV12-3/TRBV12-4
abundance: many
d_gene: NA

CDR3aa: CASSLNRPKPQHF
CDR3nt: TGTGCCAGCAGTTTAAACAGACCAAAGCCCCAGCATTTT
len: 13
j_gene: TRBJ1-5
v_gene: TRBV28
abundance: NA
d_gene: NA

CDR3aa: CASTWGRDRVFF
CDR3nt: TGTGCCAGCACATGGGGGCGGGACAGGGTGTTCTTC
len: 12
j_gene: TRBJ2-1
v_gene: TRBV6-1
abundance: NA
d_gene: TRBD1

CDR3aa: CASSSPFGQGAPRREAFF
CDR3nt: TGTGCCAGCAGCTCTCCTTTTGGACAGGGGGCGCCCCGGAGGGAAGCTTTCTTT
len: 18
j_gene: TRBJ1-1
v_gene: TRBV7-2
abundance: NA
d_gene: TRBD1

CDR3aa: CASTRSGVWTDTQYF
CDR3nt: TGTGCCAGCACCAGGTCCGGCGTGTGGACAGATACGCAGTATTTT
len: 15
j_gene: TRBJ2-3
v_gene: TRBV6-1
abundance: NA
d_gene: NA

CDR3aa: CAGKPGRGINSPLHF
CDR3nt: TGTGCCGGCAAACCGGGACGGGGGATTAATTCACCCCTCCACTTT
len: 15
j_gene: TRBJ1-6
v_gene: TRBV6-1
abundance: NA
d_gene: NA

CDR3aa: CASSLSPDRFSTEAFF
CDR3nt: TGTGCCAGCAGCTTGAGTCCTGACAGGTTCTCCACTGAAGCTTTCTTT
len: 16
j_gene: TRBJ1-1
v_gene: TRBV5-6
abundance: NA
d_gene: NA

CDR3aa: CASRTSGSYGQYF
CDR3nt: TGTGCCAGCAGAACTAGCGGCTCCTACGGGCAGTACTTC
len: 13
j_gene: TRBJ2-7
v_gene: TRBV2
abundance: NA
d_gene: TRBD2

CDR3aa: CASRDSGGAWELFF
CDR3nt: TGTGCCAGCAGAGATAGCGGGGGGGCGTGGGAGCTGTTTTTT
len: 14
j_gene: TRBJ2-2
v_gene: TRBV7-2
abundance: NA
d_gene: TRBD2

CDR3aa: CASSFLAGPGETQYF
CDR3nt: TGTGCCAGCAGCTTTTTAGCGGGGCCGGGGGAGACCCAGTACTTC
len: 15
j_gene: TRBJ2-5
v_gene: TRBV7-2
abundance: many
d_gene: TRBD2

CDR3aa: CVSTLDSNEQYF
CDR3nt: TGTGTCAGCACCCTAGACAGCAATGAGCAGTACTTC
len: 12
j_gene: TRBJ2-5
v_gene: TRBV12-3/TRBV12-4
abundance: NA
d_gene: NA

CDR3aa: CAIRDRPLTGTQYF
CDR3nt: TGTGCCATCAGAGACAGGCCACTTACAGGAACCCAGTACTTC
len: 14
j_gene: TRBJ2-5
v_gene: TRBV10-3
abundance: many
d_gene: NA

CDR3aa: CATRGEVNTEVFF
CDR3nt: TGTGCCACCAGGGGGGAAGTGAACACTGAAGTTTTCTTT
len: 13
j_gene: TRBJ1-1
v_gene: TRBV24-1
abundance: few
d_gene: NA

CDR3aa: CAISEAGQPQHF
CDR3nt: TGTGCCATCAGTGAGGCGGGTCAGCCCCAGCATTTT
len: 12
j_gene: TRBJ1-5
v_gene: TRBV10-3
abundance: many
d_gene: NA

CDR3aa: CASSQGHYGYTF
CDR3nt: TGTGCCAGCAGCCAGGGACACTATGGCTACACCTTC
len: 12
j_gene: TRBJ1-2
v_gene: TRBV12-3/TRBV12-4
abundance: many
d_gene: NA

CDR3aa: CASRTSGGGRDTQYF
CDR3nt: TGTGCCAGCAGGACTAGCGGGGGGGGTAGAGATACGCAGTATTTT
len: 15
j_gene: TRBJ2-3
v_gene: TRBV7-2
abundance: NA
d_gene: TRBD2

CDR3aa: CASGPGDSGANVLTF
CDR3nt: TGCGCCAGCGGACCGGGAGACTCTGGGGCCAACGTCCTGACTTTC
len: 15
j_gene: TRBJ2-6
v_gene: TRBV4-1
abundance: NA
d_gene: NA

CDR3aa: CASSVDLPGRTQYF
CDR3nt: TGTGCCAGCAGCGTAGATCTTCCGGGGCGGACGCAGTATTTT
len: 14
j_gene: TRBJ2-3
v_gene: TRBV9
abundance: few
d_gene: NA

CDR3aa: CAGSDATSFVYNEQFF
CDR3nt: TGTGCCGGCAGTGACGCGACTAGTTTTGTTTACAATGAGCAGTTCTTC
len: 16
j_gene: TRBJ2-1
v_gene: TRBV6-4
abundance: few
d_gene: NA

CDR3aa: CASSYSSPLRAFF
CDR3nt: TGTGCCAGCAGTTACTCGAGCCCCCTGAGGGCTTTCTTT
len: 13
j_gene: TRBJ1-1
v_gene: TRBV6-2/TRBV6-3
abundance: few
d_gene: NA

CDR3aa: CASDNRDRVFYEQYF
CDR3nt: TGTGCCAGCGATAACCGGGACAGGGTTTTCTACGAGCAGTACTTC
len: 15
j_gene: TRBJ2-7
v_gene: TRBV5-6
abundance: many
d_gene: TRBD1

CDR3aa: CASRFRPTGAKPYEQYF
CDR3nt: TGTGCCAGCAGATTCAGGCCGACAGGGGCGAAACCCTACGAGCAGTACTTC
len: 17
j_gene: TRBJ2-7
v_gene: TRBV28
abundance: many
d_gene: TRBD1

CDR3aa: CASETGGEAFF
CDR3nt: TGTGCCAGCGAAACGGGAGGTGAAGCTTTCTTT
len: 11
j_gene: TRBJ1-1
v_gene: TRBV11-3
abundance: few
d_gene: NA

CDR3aa: CAWRPPTGGRYGYTF
CDR3nt: TGTGCCTGGAGGCCCCCGACAGGGGGTAGGTATGGCTACACCTTC
len: 15
j_gene: TRBJ1-2
v_gene: TRBV30
abundance: few
d_gene: TRBD1

CDR3aa: CASSLEGSTEAFF
CDR3nt: TGTGCCAGCAGTTTGGAGGGGAGCACTGAAGCTTTCTTT
len: 13
j_gene: TRBJ1-1
v_gene: TRBV12-3/TRBV12-4
abundance: NA
d_gene: NA

CDR3aa: CASRGTGGETQYF
CDR3nt: TGTGCCAGCAGAGGGACAGGCGGTGAGACCCAGTACTTC
len: 13
j_gene: TRBJ2-5
v_gene: TRBV12-3/TRBV12-4
abundance: many
d_gene: TRBD1

CDR3aa: CASSPPPGGFGNTIYF
CDR3nt: TGTGCCAGCAGCCCACCACCGGGGGGTTTTGGAAACACCATATATTTT
len: 16
j_gene: TRBJ1-3
v_gene: TRBV7-6
abundance: NA
d_gene: NA

CDR3aa: CASSLDRVPGNEQFF
CDR3nt: TGTGCCAGCAGCTTAGATCGGGTCCCGGGGAATGAGCAGTTCTTC
len: 15
j_gene: TRBJ2-1
v_gene: TRBV11-2
abundance: NA
d_gene: NA

CDR3aa: CASNPSLGGSKNIQYF
CDR3nt: TGTGCCAGCAACCCGTCCTTGGGGGGTTCCAAAAACATTCAGTACTTC
len: 16
j_gene: TRBJ2-4
v_gene: TRBV12-3/TRBV12-4
abundance: many
d_gene: NA

CDR3aa: CASSLSPRQGAGANVLTF
CDR3nt: TGTGCCAGCAGCTTGTCTCCCCGACAGGGGGCTGGGGCCAACGTCCTGACTTTC
len: 18
j_gene: TRBJ2-6
v_gene: TRBV5-6
abundance: many
d_gene: TRBD1

CDR3aa: CSARVQVGGYNEQFF
CDR3nt: TGCAGTGCTAGAGTTCAGGTGGGGGGGTACAATGAGCAGTTCTTC
len: 15
j_gene: TRBJ2-1
v_gene: TRBV20-1
abundance: many
d_gene: TRBD2

CDR3aa: CASIRAGESYNEQFF
CDR3nt: TGTGCCAGCATTAGAGCGGGGGAGTCCTACAATGAGCAGTTCTTC
len: 15
j_gene: TRBJ2-1
v_gene: TRBV28
abundance: NA
d_gene: TRBD2

CDR3aa: CASSQWGTEAFF
CDR3nt: TGTGCCAGCAGCCAGTGGGGAACTGAAGCTTTCTTT
len: 12
j_gene: TRBJ1-1
v_gene: TRBV3-1
abundance: few
d_gene: NA

CDR3aa: CATSRANGGPGSYNEQFF
CDR3nt: TGTGCCACCAGTAGGGCTAACGGGGGGCCAGGCTCCTACAATGAGCAGTTCTTC
len: 18
j_gene: TRBJ2-1
v_gene: TRBV24-1
abundance: NA
d_gene: NA

CDR3aa: CASSAGTSGSRDTQYF
CDR3nt: TGTGCCAGCAGCGCCGGGACTAGCGGGAGTCGGGATACGCAGTATTTT
len: 16
j_gene: TRBJ2-3
v_gene: TRBV12-3/TRBV12-4
abundance: NA
d_gene: TRBD2

CDR3aa: CASSLDWRGVTDTQYF
CDR3nt: TGTGCCAGCAGCCTCGACTGGCGGGGGGTCACAGATACGCAGTATTTT
len: 16
j_gene: TRBJ2-3
v_gene: TRBV5-6
abundance: few
d_gene: TRBD2

CDR3aa: CASSYGRGDEQFF
CDR3nt: TGTGCCAGCAGTTACGGCAGGGGGGACGAGCAGTTCTTC
len: 13
j_gene: TRBJ2-1
v_gene: TRBV6-5
abundance: NA
d_gene: NA

CDR3aa: CASSPTSGGRTYEQYF
CDR3nt: TGTGCCAGCAGCCCGACTAGCGGGGGGCGGACCTACGAGCAGTACTTC
len: 16
j_gene: TRBJ2-7
v_gene: TRBV7-6
abundance: many
d_gene: TRBD2

CDR3aa: CATSDAGVYTQYF
CDR3nt: TGTGCCACCAGTGATGCGGGGGTATATACGCAGTATTTT
len: 13
j_gene: TRBJ2-3
v_gene: TRBV24-1
abundance: many
d_gene: TRBD2

CDR3aa: CASSFKGDANTGELFF
CDR3nt: TGCGCCAGCAGCTTTAAAGGGGACGCGAACACCGGGGAGCTGTTTTTT
len: 16
j_gene: TRBJ2-2
v_gene: TRBV5-1
abundance: many
d_gene: NA

CDR3aa: CASSEQRGTRDTQYF
CDR3nt: TGTGCCAGCAGTGAACAGCGGGGGACGAGAGATACGCAGTATTTT
len: 15
j_gene: TRBJ2-3
v_gene: TRBV6-1
abundance: few
d_gene: TRBD2

CDR3aa: CASSLVRGTAPEAFF
CDR3nt: TGTGCCAGCAGCTTGGTAAGGGGTACAGCACCTGAAGCTTTCTTT
len: 15
j_gene: TRBJ1-1
v_gene: TRBV5-8
abundance: few
d_gene: NA

CDR3aa: CASSPRTGGYKNIQYF
CDR3nt: TGTGCCAGTAGTCCCAGGACAGGGGGCTACAAAAACATTCAGTACTTC
len: 16
j_gene: TRBJ2-4
v_gene: TRBV19
abundance: NA
d_gene: TRBD1

CDR3aa: CASPDYGYTF
CDR3nt: TGTGCCAGCCCGGACTATGGCTACACCTTC
len: 10
j_gene: TRBJ1-2
v_gene: TRBV21-1
abundance: few
d_gene: NA

CDR3aa: CASSSLGRNTEAFF
CDR3nt: TGTGCCAGCAGTTCTCTCGGGAGGAACACTGAAGCTTTCTTT
len: 14
j_gene: TRBJ1-1
v_gene: TRBV6-5
abundance: few
d_gene: NA

CDR3aa: CSARPTRDTSNQPQHF
CDR3nt: TGCAGTGCTAGGCCGACCCGGGACACAAGCAATCAGCCCCAGCATTTT
len: 16
j_gene: TRBJ1-5
v_gene: TRBV20-1
abundance: NA
d_gene: NA